The subject of this entry is one T cell receptor beta chain. V was shortened by 1 base and J by 2 bases, with 15 bases between the two germline ends. There are 17 residues in the CDR3. Germline CDR1 reads SGHRS; CDR2 reads YFSETQ. The data stem from a study of blood T cell repertoires in COVID-19. Study context: The samples span acute and convalescent COVID-19 from the United States, Italy and Spain. Sources were T cells, B-cell-depleted T cells, or PBMCs; the material itself was cDNA or gDNA.

The method was immunoSEQ multiplex PCR; TCRdb's version includes in-frame clones alone and lacks a portion of them. There are about 41,000 clones in the sample; approximately 80% occur only once, and roughly 47% lies in the top ten. This chain uses TRBV5-1 with TRBJ1-4; weak D call: TRBD1 (6 bases). The specimen sequenced was peripheral blood. This receptor was obtained from a woman aged 80 or older with acute or convalescent COVID-19. CDR3: CASSLIPLRGTNEKLFF. As DNA, the CDR3 is TGCGCCAGCAGCTTGATCCCCCTAAGGGGGACTAATGAAAAACTGTTTTTT.